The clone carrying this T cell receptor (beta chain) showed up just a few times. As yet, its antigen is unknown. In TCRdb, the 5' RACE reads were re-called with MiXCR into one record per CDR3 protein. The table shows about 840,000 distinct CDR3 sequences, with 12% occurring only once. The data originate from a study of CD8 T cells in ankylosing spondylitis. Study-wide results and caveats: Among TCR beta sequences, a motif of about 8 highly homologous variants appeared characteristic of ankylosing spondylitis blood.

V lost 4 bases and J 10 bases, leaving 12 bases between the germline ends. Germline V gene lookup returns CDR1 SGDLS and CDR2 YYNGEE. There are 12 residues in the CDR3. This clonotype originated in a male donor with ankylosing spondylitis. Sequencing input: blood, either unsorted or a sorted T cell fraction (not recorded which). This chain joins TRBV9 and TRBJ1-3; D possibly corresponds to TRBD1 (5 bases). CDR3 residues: CASSPPRGTIYF. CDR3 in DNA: TGTGCCAGCAGCCCTCCTCGGGGGACCATATATTTT.